Described below is a single T cell receptor beta chain sequence and its context. Its matching antigen is unknown. The data derive from a study of cytomegalovirus exposure and HLA in healthy donors. Study at large: Unique TCRs numbering some 93 million, obtained from HLA-typed donors, made up an early data release.

Trimming cost V 5 bases and J 7 bases; bases outside gene matches: 7. This CDR3 region has 13 residues. Germline V CDR1 and CDR2: LNHDA, SQIVND (reference sequence). PCR employed 60 Vbeta and 13 Jbeta primers. Assay used: immunoSEQ multiplex PCR; TCRdb lists only in-frame clones, some missing. The sample holds some 200,000 clones. Study observations and caveats: What a later analysis reportedly showed was that an Asian-associated ancestry cluster had fewer N-insertions than the roughly 700-donor mean.

This chain connects TRBV19 to TRBJ1-2, with TRBD1 identical over 7 bases. Sequencing was performed on PBMCs. The sequence derives from a girl aged 2 to 9 in good health and CMV-seropositive. As DNA, the CDR3 is TGTGCCAGTAGTGTCCAGGGGGAGGCTGGCTACACCTTC. This codes for CASSVQGEAGYTF.